Included here is one T cell receptor (beta chain) sequence, with context. These data come from a study of shared clonotypes between healthy human individuals. The repertoire was sequenced with immunoSEQ multiplex PCR; TCRdb's copy has only in-frame clones and lacks some. The data show about 600,000 clones, with around 77% seen just once and approximately 12% held by the top ten. The germline V and J ends were trimmed by 2 bases and 7 bases, with 14 bases remaining between them. The CDR3 contains 15 residues. Germline CDR1 MNHEY, CDR2 SMNVEV (reference sequence). Sequencing was done on a sample of PBMCs. This TCR was recovered from a middle-aged woman in good health. Some clones in this sample may be carry-over from other donors' samples. V gene TRBV27 combines with J gene TRBJ2-2; weak D call: TRBD2 (6 bases). The CDR3 loop reads CASSLETGVVGELFF. CDR3 DNA: TGTGCCAGCAGTTTAGAGACGGGGGTTGTCGGGGAGCTGTTTTTT.